This record covers a single T cell receptor (beta chain). Its antigen is as yet unknown. A junction boundary mismatches the germline segment, possibly from a read error. The sample is drawn from a study of molecular identifiers for immune sequencing clone quantification. The CDR3 is made up of 21 amino acids. Making the bulk TCR libraries relied on previously described methods and listed TCR primers. TCRdb processed the PCR reads anew with MiXCR; each CDR3 protein has one entry. Found here are hundreds of thousands of distinct CDR3 sequences, roughly 25% of them singletons; the top ten hold 0.6% to 0.9%. Broader study findings: Molecules of identical TCR sharing a barcode could underestimate highly expanded clone sizes.

The sequenced material came from naive CD8+ T cells from blood, with Jurkat cell RNA spiked in. Specified subset: FACS-sorted CD8+CD4-CCR7+CD45RA+ naive T cells. This TCR was recovered from a human donor in good health. Some libraries in this study had Jurkat cell RNA spiked in. V usage is TRBV5-3 and J usage is TRBJ2-5; 16 nucleotides match TRBD2. TRBV5-3 is sorted into the ORF group, with uncertain function. This CDR3 reads CASSFHPGLAGGTLEQETQHF. As DNA, the CDR3 is TGTGCCAGCAGCTTTCACCCGGGACTAGCGGGGGGGACGTTGGAGCAAGAGACCCAGCACTTC.